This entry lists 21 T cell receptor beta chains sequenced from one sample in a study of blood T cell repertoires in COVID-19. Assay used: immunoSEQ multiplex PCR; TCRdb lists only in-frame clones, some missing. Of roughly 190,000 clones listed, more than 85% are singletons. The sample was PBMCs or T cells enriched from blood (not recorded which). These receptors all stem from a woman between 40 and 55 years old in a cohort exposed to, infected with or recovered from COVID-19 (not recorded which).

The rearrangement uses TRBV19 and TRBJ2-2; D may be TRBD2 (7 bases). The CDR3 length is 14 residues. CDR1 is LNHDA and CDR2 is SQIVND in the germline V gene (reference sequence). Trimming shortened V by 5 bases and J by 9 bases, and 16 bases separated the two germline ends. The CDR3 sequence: CASSPRGGGRELFF. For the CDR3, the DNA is TGTGCCAGTAGTCCTAGGGGGGGTGGCCGGGAGCTGTTTTTT.

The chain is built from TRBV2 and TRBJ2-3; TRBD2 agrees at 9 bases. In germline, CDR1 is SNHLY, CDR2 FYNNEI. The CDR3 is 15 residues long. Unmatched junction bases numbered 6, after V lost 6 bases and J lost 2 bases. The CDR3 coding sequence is TGTGCCAGCAGGACCAGCGGGAGGCCCACAGATACGCAGTATTTT. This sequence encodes CASRTSGRPTDTQYF.

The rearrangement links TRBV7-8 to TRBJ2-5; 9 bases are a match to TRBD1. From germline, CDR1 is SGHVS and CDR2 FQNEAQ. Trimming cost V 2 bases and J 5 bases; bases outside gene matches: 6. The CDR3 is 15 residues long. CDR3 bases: TGTGCCAGCAGCTTAAACAGGGGGCGCGGGGAGACCCAGTACTTC. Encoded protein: CASSLNRGRGETQYF.

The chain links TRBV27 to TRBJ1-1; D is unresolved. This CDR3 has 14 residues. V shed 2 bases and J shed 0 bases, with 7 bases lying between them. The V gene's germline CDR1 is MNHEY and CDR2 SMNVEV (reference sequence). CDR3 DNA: TGTGCCAGCAGTTTAAACGGGATGAACACTGAAGCTTTCTTT. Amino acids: CASSLNGMNTEAFF.

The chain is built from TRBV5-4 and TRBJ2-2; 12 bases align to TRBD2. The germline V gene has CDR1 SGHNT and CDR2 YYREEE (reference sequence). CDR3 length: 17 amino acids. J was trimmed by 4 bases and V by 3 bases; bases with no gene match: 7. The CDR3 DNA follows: TGTGCCAGCAGCTCGGGGGGGACTAGCGGGTTCACCGGGGAGCTGTTTTTT. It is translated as CASSSGGTSGFTGELFF.

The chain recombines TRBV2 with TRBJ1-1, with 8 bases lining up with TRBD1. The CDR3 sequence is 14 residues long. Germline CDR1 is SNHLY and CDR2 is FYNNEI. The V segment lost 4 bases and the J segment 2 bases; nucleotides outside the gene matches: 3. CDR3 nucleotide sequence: TGTGCCAGCAGTGTGGACAGGGCCAACACTGAAGCTTTCTTT. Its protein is CASSVDRANTEAFF.

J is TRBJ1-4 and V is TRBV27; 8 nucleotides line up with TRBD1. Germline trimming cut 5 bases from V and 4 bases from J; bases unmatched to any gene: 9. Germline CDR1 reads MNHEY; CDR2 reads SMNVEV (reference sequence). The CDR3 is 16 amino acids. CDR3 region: CASSTSTGGGNEKLFF. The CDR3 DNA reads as TGTGCCAGCAGTACGTCTACAGGGGGTGGTAATGAAAAACTGTTTTTT.

CDR3 sequence reads: CASSFPGGTEAFF. CDR3 bases: TGTGCCAGCAGTTTTCCCGGGGGCACTGAAGCTTTCTTT. The genes are TRBV11-3 and TRBJ1-1; D may be TRBD1 (5 bases). This CDR3 is built from 13 residues. Per the germline V gene, CDR1 is SGHNT and CDR2 is YENEEA. The V gene lost 6 bases and the J gene lost 4 bases, with 12 bases spanning the gap.

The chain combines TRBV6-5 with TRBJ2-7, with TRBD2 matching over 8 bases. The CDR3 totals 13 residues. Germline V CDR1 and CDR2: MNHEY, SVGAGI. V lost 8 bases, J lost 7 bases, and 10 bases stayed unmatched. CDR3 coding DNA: TGTGCCAGCGGGGCCCTAGCGGGTTGGGAGCAGTACTTC. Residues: CASGALAGWEQYF.

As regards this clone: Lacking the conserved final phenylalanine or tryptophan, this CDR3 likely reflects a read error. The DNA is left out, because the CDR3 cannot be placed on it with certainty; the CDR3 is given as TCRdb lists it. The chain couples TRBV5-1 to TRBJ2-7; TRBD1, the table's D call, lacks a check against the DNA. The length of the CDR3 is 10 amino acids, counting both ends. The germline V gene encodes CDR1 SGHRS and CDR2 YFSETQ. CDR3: CASYRDRPDH.

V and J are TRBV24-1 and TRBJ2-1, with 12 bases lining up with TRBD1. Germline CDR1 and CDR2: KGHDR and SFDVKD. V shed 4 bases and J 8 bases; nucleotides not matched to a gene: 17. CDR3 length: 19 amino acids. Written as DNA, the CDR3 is TGTGCCACCAGTGACAGGAGGGACAGGGGGCTGGAAACGGTCGATGAGCAGTTCTTC. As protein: CATSDRRDRGLETVDEQFF.

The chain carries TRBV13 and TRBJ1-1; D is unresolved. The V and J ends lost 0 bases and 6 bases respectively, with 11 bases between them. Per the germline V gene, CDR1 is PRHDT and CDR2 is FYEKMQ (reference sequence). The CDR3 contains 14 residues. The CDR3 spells CASSLGPVIAEAFF. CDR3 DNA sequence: TGTGCCAGCAGCTTAGGCCCGGTAATCGCTGAAGCTTTCTTT.

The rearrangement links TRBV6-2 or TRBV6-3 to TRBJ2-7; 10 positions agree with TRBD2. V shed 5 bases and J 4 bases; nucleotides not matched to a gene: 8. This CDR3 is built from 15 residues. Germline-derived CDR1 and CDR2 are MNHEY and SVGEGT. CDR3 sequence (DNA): TGTGCCAGCAGTGCCCCGGGTAGCGGGAGGTACGAGCAGTACTTC. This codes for CASSAPGSGRYEQYF.

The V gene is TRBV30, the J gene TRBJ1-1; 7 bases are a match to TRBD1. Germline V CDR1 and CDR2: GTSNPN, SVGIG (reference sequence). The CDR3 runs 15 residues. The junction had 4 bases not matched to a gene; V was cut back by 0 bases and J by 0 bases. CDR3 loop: CAWSVGTDMNTEAFF. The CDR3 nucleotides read TGTGCCTGGAGTGTGGGGACAGACATGAACACTGAAGCTTTCTTT.

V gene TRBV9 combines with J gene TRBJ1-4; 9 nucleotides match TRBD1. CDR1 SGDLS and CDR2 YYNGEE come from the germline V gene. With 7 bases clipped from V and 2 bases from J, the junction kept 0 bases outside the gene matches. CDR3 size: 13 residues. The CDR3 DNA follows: TGTGCCAGCGGGACAGGGACTAATGAAAAACTGTTTTTT. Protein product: CASGTGTNEKLFF.

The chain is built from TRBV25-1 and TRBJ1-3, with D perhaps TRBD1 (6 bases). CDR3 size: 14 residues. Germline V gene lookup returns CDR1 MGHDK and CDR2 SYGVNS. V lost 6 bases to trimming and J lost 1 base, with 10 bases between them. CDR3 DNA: TGTGCCAGCAGGGCCGGGACATCTGGAAACACCATATATTTT. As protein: CASRAGTSGNTIYF. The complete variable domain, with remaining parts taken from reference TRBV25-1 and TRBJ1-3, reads EADIYQTPRYLVIGTGKKITLECSQTMGHDKMYWYQQDPGMELHLIHYSYGVNSTEKGDLSSESTVSRIRTEHFPLTLESARPSHTSQYLCASRAGTSGNTIYFGEGSWLTVV.

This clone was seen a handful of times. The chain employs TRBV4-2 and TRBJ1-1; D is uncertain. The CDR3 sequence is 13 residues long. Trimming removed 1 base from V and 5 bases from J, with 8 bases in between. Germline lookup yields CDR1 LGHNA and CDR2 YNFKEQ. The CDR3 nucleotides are TGTGCCAGCAGCCAAGGTCGGCGGACTGAAGCTTTCTTT. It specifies CASSQGRRTEAFF.

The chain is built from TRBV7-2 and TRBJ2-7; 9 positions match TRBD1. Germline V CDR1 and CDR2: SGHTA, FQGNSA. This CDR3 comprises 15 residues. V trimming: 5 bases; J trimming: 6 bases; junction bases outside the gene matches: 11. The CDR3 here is CASSLDGDRVSEQYF. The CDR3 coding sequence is TGTGCCAGCAGCCTCGATGGGGACAGGGTCTCCGAGCAGTACTTC.

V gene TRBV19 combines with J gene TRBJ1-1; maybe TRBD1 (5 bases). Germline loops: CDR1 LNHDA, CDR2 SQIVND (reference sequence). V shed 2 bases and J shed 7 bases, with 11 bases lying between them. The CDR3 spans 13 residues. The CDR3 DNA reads TGTGCCAGTAGTATACAGGGCTCCGTTGAAGCTTTCTTT. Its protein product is CASSIQGSVEAFF.

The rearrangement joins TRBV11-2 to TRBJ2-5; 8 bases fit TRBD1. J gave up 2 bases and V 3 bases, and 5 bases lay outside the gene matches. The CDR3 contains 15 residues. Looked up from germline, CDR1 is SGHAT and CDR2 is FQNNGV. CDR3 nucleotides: TGTGCCAGCAGCTTCGGCCGGACAGGGCAAGAGACCCAGTACTTC. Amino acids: CASSFGRTGQETQYF.

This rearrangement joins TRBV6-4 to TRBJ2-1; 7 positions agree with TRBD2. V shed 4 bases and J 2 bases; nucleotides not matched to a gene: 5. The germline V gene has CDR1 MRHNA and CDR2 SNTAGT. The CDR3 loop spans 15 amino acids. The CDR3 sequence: CASSVAGDPYNEQFF. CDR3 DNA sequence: TGTGCCAGCAGTGTCGCGGGGGATCCCTACAATGAGCAGTTCTTC.